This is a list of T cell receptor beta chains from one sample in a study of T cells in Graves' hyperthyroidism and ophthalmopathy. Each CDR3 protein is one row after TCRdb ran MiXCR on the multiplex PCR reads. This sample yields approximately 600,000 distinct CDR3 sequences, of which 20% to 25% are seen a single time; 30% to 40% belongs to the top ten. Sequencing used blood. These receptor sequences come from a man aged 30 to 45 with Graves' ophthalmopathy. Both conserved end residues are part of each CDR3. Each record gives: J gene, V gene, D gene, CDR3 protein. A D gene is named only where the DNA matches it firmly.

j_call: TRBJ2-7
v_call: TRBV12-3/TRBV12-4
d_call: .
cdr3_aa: CASSLTGYYEQYF

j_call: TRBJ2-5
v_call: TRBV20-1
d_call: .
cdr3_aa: CSTRSSQETQYF

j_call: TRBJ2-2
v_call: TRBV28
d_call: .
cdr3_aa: CASSLPTGFTGELFF

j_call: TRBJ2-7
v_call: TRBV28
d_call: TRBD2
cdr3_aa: CASSSRLASEQYF

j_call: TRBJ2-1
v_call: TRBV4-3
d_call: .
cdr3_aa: CASSQVWLGNEQFF

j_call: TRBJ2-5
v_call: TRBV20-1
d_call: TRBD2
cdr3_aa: CSGTSGRETQYF

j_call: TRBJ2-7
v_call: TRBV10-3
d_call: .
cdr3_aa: CAISEVAGQGEQYF

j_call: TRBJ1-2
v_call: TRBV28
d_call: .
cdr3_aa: CASSLGRVYGYTF

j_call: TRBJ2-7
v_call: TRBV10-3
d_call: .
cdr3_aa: CAISEAGNYEQYF

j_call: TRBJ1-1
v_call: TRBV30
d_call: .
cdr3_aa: CAWSYQGLTEAFF

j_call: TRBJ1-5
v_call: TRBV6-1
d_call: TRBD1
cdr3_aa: CASRTGTAQPQHF

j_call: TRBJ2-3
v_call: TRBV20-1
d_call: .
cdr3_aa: CSATSPDPTDTQYF

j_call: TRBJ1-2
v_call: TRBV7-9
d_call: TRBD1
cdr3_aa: CASSFSTGSNYGYTF

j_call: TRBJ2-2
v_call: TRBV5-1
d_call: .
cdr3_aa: CASSLQQGRTGELFF

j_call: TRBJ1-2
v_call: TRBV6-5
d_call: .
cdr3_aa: CASSYSDVGFYGYTF

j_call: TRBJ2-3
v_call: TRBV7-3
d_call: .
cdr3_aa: CASSLSVGDTQYF

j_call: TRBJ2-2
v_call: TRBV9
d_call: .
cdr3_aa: CASSATRGELFF

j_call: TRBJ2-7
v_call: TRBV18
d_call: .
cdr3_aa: CASSRQDGSSYEQYF

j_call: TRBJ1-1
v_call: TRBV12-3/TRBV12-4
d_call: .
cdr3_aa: CASRFAGWDLNTEAFF

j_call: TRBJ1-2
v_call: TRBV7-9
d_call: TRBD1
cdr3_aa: CASSRGQGPYGYTF

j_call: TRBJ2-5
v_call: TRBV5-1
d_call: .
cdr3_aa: CASSLFYSEETQYF

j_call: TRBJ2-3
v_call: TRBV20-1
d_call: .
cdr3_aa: CSAYHYTDTRYF

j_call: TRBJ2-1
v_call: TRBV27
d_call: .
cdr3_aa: CASSPLSENEQFF

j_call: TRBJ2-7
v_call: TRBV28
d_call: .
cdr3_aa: CASNGGVVYEQYF

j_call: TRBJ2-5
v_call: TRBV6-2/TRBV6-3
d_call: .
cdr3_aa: CASTSRKQGPETQYF

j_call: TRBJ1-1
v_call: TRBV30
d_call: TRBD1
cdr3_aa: CAWTRTGANIEAFF

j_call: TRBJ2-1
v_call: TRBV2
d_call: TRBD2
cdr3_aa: CASSESLGSGRKNEQFF

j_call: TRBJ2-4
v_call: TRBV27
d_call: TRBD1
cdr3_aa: CASSPVTGVKNIQYF

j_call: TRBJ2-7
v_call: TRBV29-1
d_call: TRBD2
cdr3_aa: CSAEAPASGNYEQYF

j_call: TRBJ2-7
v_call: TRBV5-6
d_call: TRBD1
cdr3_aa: CASSNNLGTGGVGEEQYF

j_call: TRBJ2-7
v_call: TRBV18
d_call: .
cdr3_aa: CASSRGTDGSYEQYF

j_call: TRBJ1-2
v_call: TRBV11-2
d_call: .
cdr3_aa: CASSLIQGSLHGYTF

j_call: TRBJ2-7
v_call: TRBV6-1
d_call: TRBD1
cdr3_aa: CASSVTGDSSEQYF

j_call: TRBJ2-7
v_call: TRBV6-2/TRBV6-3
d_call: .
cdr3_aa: CASSYNSLSHEQYF

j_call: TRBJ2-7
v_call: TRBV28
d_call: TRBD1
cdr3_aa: CASSLGGTGDYEQYF

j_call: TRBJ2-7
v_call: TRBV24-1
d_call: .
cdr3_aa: CATGTAYEQYF

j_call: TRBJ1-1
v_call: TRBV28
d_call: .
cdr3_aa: CASSSSDNWNTEAFF

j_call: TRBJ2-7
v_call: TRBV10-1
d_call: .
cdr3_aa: CASSAGRTYEQYF

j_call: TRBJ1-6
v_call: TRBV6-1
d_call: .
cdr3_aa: CASSEWGAQHNSPLHF